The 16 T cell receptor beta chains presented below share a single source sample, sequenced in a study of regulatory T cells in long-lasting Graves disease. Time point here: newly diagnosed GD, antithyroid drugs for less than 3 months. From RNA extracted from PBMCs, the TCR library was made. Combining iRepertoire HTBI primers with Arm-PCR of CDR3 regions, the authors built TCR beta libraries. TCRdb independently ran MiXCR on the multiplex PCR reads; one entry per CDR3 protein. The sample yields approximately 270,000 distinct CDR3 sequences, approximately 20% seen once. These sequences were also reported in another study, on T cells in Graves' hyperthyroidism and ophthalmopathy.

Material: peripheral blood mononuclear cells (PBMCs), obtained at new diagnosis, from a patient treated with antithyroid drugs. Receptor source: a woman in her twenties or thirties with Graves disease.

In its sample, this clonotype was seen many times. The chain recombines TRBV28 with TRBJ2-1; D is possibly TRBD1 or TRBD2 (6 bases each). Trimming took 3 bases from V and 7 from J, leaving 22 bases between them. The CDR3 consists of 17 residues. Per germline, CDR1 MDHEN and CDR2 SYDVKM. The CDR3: CASSFMGGQRQENEQFF. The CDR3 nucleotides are TGTGCCAGCAGTTTTATGGGGGGCCAAAGACAAGAGAATGAGCAGTTCTTC.

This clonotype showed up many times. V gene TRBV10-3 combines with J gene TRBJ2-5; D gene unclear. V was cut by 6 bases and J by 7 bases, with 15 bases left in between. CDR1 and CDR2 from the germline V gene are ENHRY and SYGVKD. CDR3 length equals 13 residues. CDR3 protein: CAISSGPRGTQYF. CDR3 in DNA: TGTGCCATCAGCTCCGGGCCCAGAGGGACCCAGTACTTC.

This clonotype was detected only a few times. In DNA, the CDR3 is TGCGCCAGCAGCTTGACACAGCCAAATGGGGTGCAGTACTTC. Translation gives CASSLTQPNGVQYF. The chain is built from TRBV5-1 and TRBJ2-7; D remains ambiguous. The CDR3 has 14 residues. Trimming took off 1 base at V and 9 bases at J, with 17 bases between the two ends. Germline V lookup: CDR1 SGHRS, CDR2 YFSETQ.

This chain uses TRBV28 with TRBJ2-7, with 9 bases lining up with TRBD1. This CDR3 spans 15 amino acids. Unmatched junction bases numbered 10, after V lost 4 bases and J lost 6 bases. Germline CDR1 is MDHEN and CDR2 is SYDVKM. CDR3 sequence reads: CASSSFAGTGSEQYF. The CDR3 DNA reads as TGTGCCAGCAGTTCATTCGCCGGGACAGGGAGCGAGCAGTACTTC.

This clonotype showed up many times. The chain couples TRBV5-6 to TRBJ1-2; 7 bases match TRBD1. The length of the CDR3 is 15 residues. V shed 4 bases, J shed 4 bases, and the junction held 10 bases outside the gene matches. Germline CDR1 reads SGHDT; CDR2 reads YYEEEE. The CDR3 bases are TGTGCCAGCAGCCAAGGGGACAGAGAGATCTATGGCTACACCTTC. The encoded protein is CASSQGDREIYGYTF.

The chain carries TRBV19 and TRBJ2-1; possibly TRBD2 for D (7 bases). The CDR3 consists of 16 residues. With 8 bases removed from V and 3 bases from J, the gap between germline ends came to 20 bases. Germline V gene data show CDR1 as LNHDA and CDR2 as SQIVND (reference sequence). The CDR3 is CASSPFPRGGYNEQFF. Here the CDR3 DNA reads TGTGCCAGTTCCCCCTTTCCGAGGGGGGGCTACAATGAGCAGTTCTTC.

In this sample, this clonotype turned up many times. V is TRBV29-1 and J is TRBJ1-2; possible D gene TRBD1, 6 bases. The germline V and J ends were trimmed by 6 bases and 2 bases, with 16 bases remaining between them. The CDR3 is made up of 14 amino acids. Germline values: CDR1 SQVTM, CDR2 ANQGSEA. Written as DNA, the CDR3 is TGCAGCGTCATGCTCTGGGACACCAACTATGGCTACACCTTC. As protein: CSVMLWDTNYGYTF. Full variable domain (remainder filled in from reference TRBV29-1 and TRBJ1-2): SAVISQKPSRDICQRGTSLTIQCQVDSQVTMMFWYRQQPGQSLTLIATANQGSEATYESGFVIDKFPISRPNLTFSTLTVSNMSPEDSSIYLCSVMLWDTNYGYTFGSGTRLTVV.

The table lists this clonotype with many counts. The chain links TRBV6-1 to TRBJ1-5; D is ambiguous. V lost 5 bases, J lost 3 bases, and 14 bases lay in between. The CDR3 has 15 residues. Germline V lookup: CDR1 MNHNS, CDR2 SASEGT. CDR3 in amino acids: CASSQRGGNNQPQHF. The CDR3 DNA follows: TGTGCCAGCAGTCAGAGAGGAGGAAACAATCAGCCCCAGCATTTT.

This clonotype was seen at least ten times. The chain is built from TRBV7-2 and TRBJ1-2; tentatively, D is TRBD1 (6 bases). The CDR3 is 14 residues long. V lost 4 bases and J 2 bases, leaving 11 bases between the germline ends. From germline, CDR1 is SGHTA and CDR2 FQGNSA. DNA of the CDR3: TGTGCCAGCAGCTACCTAGGGGGGAACTATGGCTACACCTTC. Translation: CASSYLGGNYGYTF.

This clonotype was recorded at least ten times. CDR3 protein: CASSFQGNSPLHF. The CDR3 nucleotides read TGTGCCAGCAGCTTCCAGGGGAATTCACCCCTCCACTTT. V and J are TRBV5-6 and TRBJ1-6; D might be TRBD1 (6 bases). There are 13 residues in the CDR3. V was cut by 2 bases and J by 7 bases, with 7 bases left in between. Germline lookup yields CDR1 SGHDT and CDR2 YYEEEE.

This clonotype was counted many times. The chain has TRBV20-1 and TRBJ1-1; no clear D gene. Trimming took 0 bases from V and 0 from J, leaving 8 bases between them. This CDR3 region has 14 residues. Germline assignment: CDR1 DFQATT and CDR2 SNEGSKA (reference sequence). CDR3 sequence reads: CSAREGGMNTEAFF. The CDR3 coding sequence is TGCAGTGCTAGAGAAGGAGGGATGAACACTGAAGCTTTCTTT.

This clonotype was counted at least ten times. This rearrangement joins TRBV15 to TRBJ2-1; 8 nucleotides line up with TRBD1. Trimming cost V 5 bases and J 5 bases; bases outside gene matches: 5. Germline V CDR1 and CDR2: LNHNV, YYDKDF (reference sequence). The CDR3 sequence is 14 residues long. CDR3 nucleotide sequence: TGTGCCACCAGCCCTGGGACAGGAGACAATGAGCAGTTCTTC. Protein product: CATSPGTGDNEQFF.

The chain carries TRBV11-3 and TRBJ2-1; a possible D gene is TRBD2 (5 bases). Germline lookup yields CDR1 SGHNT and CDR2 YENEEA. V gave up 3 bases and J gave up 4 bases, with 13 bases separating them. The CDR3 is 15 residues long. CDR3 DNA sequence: TGTGCCAGCAGCTTTGGCGGACTCCAGTACAATGAGCAGTTCTTC. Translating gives CASSFGGLQYNEQFF.

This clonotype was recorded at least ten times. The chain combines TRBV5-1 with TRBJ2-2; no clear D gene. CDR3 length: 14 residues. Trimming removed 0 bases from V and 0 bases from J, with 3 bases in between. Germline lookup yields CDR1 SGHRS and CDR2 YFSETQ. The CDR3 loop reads CASSLVPNTGELFF. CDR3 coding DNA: TGCGCCAGCAGCTTGGTTCCGAACACCGGGGAGCTGTTTTTT.

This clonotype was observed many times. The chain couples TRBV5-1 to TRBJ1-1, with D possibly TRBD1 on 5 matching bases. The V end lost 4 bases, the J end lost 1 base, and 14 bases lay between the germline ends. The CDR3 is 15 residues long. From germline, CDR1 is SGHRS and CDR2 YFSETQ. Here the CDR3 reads CASSPGGTSNTEAFF. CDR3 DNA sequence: TGCGCCAGCAGCCCTGGTGGGACCTCGAACACTGAAGCTTTCTTT.

DNA of the CDR3: TGTGCCAGCAGTTTGTCCGGGACAAGAAATCAGCCCCAGCATTTT. Translating gives CASSLSGTRNQPQHF. The V call is TRBV12-3 or TRBV12-4, the J call TRBJ1-5; D may be TRBD1 (6 bases). This CDR3 has 15 residues. Trimming pared 3 bases from V and 4 bases from J, leaving 13 bases between.